One and the same sample provided the 30 T cell receptor beta chains below, sequenced in a study of T cell clones after liver transplantation. Repertoires were generated with immunoSEQ multiplex PCR, while TCRdb's copy carries only in-frame clones and drops some. The sample yields over 100,000 clones, roughly four fifths seen once. The sequences come from CD4+ T cells from blood, collected before liver transplant. The receptor source for this set is a human donor who received a liver transplant.

The chain combines TRBV19 with TRBJ2-6; D gene uncertain. Trimming cost V 4 bases and J 0 bases, with 10 bases left between them. This CDR3 contains 16 residues. Germline values: CDR1 LNHDA, CDR2 SQIVND (reference sequence). CDR3 sequence (DNA): TGTGCCAGTAGTACCCTCCTGGGCTCTGGGGCCAACGTCCTGACTTTC. Residues: CASSTLLGSGANVLTF. Full variable domain (rest looked up from reference TRBV19 and TRBJ2-6): DGGITQSPKYLFRKEGQNVTLSCEQNLNHDAMYWYRQDPGQGLRLIYYSQIVNDFQKGDIAEGYSVSREKKESFPLTVTSAQKNPTAFYLCASSTLLGSGANVLTFGAGSRLTVL.

This sequence joins TRBV2 and TRBJ1-1; D is ambiguous. CDR3 length: 13 amino acids. The ends were cut back, 8 bases at V and 0 bases at J, with 10 bases in the middle. Germline V gene sequence: CDR1 SNHLY, CDR2 FYNNEI. CDR3 sequence reads: CASRVGLNTEAFF. The DNA for the CDR3 is TGTGCCAGCCGAGTAGGTTTGAACACTGAAGCTTTCTTT.

V usage is TRBV6-5 and J usage is TRBJ1-1; D gene unclear. Germline-derived CDR1 and CDR2 are MNHEY and SVGAGI. CDR3 length equals 14 residues. Trimming left V 2 bases short and J 4 bases short, with 11 bases between. The CDR3 is CASSYRSSGTEAFF. CDR3 sequence (DNA): TGTGCCAGCAGTTACCGGTCTTCTGGCACTGAAGCTTTCTTT.

The genes are TRBV7-2 and TRBJ2-1, with D perhaps TRBD2 (5 bases). CDR1 and CDR2 from the germline V gene are SGHTA and FQGNSA. The CDR3 loop spans 14 amino acids. The ends were cut back, 2 bases at V and 7 bases at J, with 12 bases in the middle. CDR3 sequence: CASSLSVLANEQFF. CDR3 nucleotides: TGTGCCAGCAGCTTATCCGTATTAGCGAATGAGCAGTTCTTC.

This clone was observed once. The gene calls are TRBV9 and TRBJ2-7; D is unresolved. Germline lookup yields CDR1 SGDLS and CDR2 YYNGEE. Trimming took 0 bases from V and 6 from J, leaving 13 bases between them. CDR3 size: 14 residues. In nucleotides, the CDR3 is TGTGCCAGCAGCGTAGACCCCAATACGGGCGAGCAGTACTTC. It encodes CASSVDPNTGEQYF.

V is TRBV19 and J is TRBJ1-2, with unresolved D. Trimming shortened V by 7 bases and J by 5 bases, and 11 bases separated the two germline ends. Per germline, CDR1 LNHDA and CDR2 SQIVND (reference sequence). This CDR3 spans 12 amino acids. As DNA, the CDR3 is TGTGCCAGTACCCAGCGGACTTATGGCTACACCTTC. Its translation is CASTQRTYGYTF.

The sample holds many counts of this clone. J is TRBJ1-1 and V is TRBV7-9, with 10 bases lining up with TRBD1. CDR1 SEHNR and CDR2 FQNEAQ come from the germline V gene (reference sequence). The CDR3 is 17 amino acids. The ends lost 2 bases at V and 0 bases at J; junction bases unmatched: 6. DNA of the CDR3: TGTGCCAGCAGCTTAACGCGGGGGACAGGGGTGAACACTGAAGCTTTCTTT. This gives the protein CASSLTRGTGVNTEAFF.

The chain uses TRBV4-2 and TRBJ1-4, with TRBD1 as a possible D gene (5 bases). The CDR3 covers 14 residues. Germline V gene lookup returns CDR1 LGHNA and CDR2 YNFKEQ. The V end lost 1 base, the J end lost 4 bases, and 7 bases lay between the germline ends. The CDR3 here is CASSQGGGNEKLFF. The CDR3 DNA is TGTGCCAGCAGCCAAGGGGGGGGTAATGAAAAACTGTTTTTT.

This CDR3 is CASSARGTGSYEQYF. As DNA, the CDR3 is TGTGCCAGCAGCGCTCGGGGGACGGGTTCCTACGAGCAGTACTTC. This rearrangement joins TRBV6-5 to TRBJ2-7; weak D call: TRBD2 (6 bases). The CDR3 is 15 residues long. V was cut by 6 bases and J by 1 base, with 16 bases left in between. Germline V lookup: CDR1 MNHEY, CDR2 SVGAGI.

In its sample, this clone was seen a few times. The chain has TRBV6-1 and TRBJ1-5; perhaps TRBD1 as D (5 bases). Per germline, CDR1 MNHNS and CDR2 SASEGT. V lost 3 bases, J lost 3 bases, and 9 bases lay in between. The CDR3 covers 14 residues. CDR3 DNA sequence: TGTGCCAGCAGTGACAAGGGGAACAATCAGCCCCAGCATTTT. Protein product: CASSDKGNNQPQHF.

The CDR3 loop is CASSDTGTSNEQFF. CDR3 DNA sequence: TGTGCCAGCAGTGATACCGGGACTAGCAATGAGCAGTTCTTC. This sequence joins TRBV6-4 and TRBJ2-1; 8 positions match TRBD2. The V gene's germline CDR1 is MRHNA and CDR2 SNTAGT. The V segment lost 3 bases and the J segment 6 bases; nucleotides outside the gene matches: 4. The CDR3 has 14 residues.

The V call is TRBV6-1, the J call TRBJ2-5; D is uncertain. The germline CDR1 and CDR2 sequences are MNHNS and SASEGT. Trimming removed 3 bases from V and 5 bases from J, with 13 bases in between. This CDR3 region has 14 residues. DNA for the CDR3: TGTGCCAGCAGTGAGAGTATCTCTCGGGAGACCCAGTACTTC. It encodes CASSESISRETQYF.

This chain joins TRBV19 and TRBJ1-6; 7 nucleotides agree with TRBD1. Unmatched junction bases numbered 6, after V lost 3 bases and J lost 7 bases. The germline CDR1 and CDR2 sequences are LNHDA and SQIVND (reference sequence). CDR3 length: 15 residues. Written as DNA, the CDR3 is TGTGCCAGTAGTATGGACAGGCTTCGGAATTCACCCCTCCACTTT. It yields the protein CASSMDRLRNSPLHF.

The CDR3: CASSEDRGYGYTF. CDR3 nucleotide sequence: TGTGCCAGCAGTGAGGACAGGGGATATGGCTACACCTTC. The chain carries TRBV6-1 and TRBJ1-2; 9 nucleotides agree with TRBD1. CDR1 is MNHNS and CDR2 is SASEGT in the germline V gene. The CDR3 totals 13 residues. Trimming took 3 bases from V and 5 from J; bases not matched to a gene: 1.

The rearrangement joins TRBV27 to TRBJ2-4; TRBD2 matches 9 bases. Trimming cost V 4 bases and J 5 bases; bases outside gene matches: 9. The germline CDR1 and CDR2 sequences are MNHEY and SMNVEV (reference sequence). The CDR3 is 16 amino acids. The CDR3 protein is CASSSISGSAENIQYF. CDR3 bases: TGTGCCAGCAGTTCAATTAGCGGGAGTGCGGAAAACATTCAGTACTTC.

The chain recombines TRBV7-2 with TRBJ2-3, with a weak D call TRBD2 (5 bases). CDR3 length equals 15 residues. Germline lookup yields CDR1 SGHTA and CDR2 FQGNSA. Trimming removed 1 base at V and 4 bases at J, with 12 bases between. In DNA form, the CDR3 reads TGTGCCAGCAGCTTAGTTGGGAGCAATCCAGATACGCAGTATTTT. It yields the protein CASSLVGSNPDTQYF.

The chain joins TRBV27 to TRBJ2-1; 7 positions agree with TRBD1. CDR3 length: 13 amino acids. Unmatched junction bases numbered 7, after V lost 4 bases and J lost 10 bases. In germline, CDR1 is MNHEY, CDR2 SMNVEV (reference sequence). The CDR3: CASSSTGFREQFF. For the CDR3, the DNA is TGTGCCAGCAGTTCGACAGGGTTCAGGGAGCAGTTCTTC.

This clone has a single count. The chain is built from TRBV30 and TRBJ1-4; 7 positions match TRBD1. The V and J ends lost 1 base and 7 bases, in that order; junction bases with no gene match: 6. Germline CDR1 is GTSNPN and CDR2 is SVGIG (reference sequence). This CDR3 has 14 amino acids. The CDR3 sequence is CAWSGDRVVEKLFF. CDR3 nucleotides: TGTGCCTGGAGTGGAGACAGGGTAGTTGAAAAACTGTTTTTT. Full variable domain (missing parts from reference TRBV30 and TRBJ1-4): SQTIHQWPATLVQPVGSPLSLECTVEGTSNPNLYWYRQAAGRGLQLLFYSVGIGQISSEVPQNLSASRPQDRQFILSSKKLLLSDSGFYLCAWSGDRVVEKLFFGSGTQLSVL.

As concerns this clone: Other DNA sequences in this specimen translate into the identical CDR3. CDR3 in amino acids: CAWSRSYEQYF. The CDR3 nucleotides are TGTGCCTGGAGTCGGTCCTACGAGCAGTACTTC. This chain links TRBV30 with TRBJ2-7; D remains unclear. This CDR3 contains 11 residues. CDR1 is GTSNPN, CDR2 SVGIG, per germline (reference sequence). V was cut by 2 bases and J by 1 base, with 3 bases left in between.

This clone was observed once. The chain is built from TRBV6-1 and TRBJ2-1; D gene ambiguous. CDR1 is MNHNS and CDR2 is SASEGT in the germline V gene. The germline V and J ends were trimmed by 5 bases and 9 bases, with 8 bases remaining between them. The CDR3 consists of 11 residues. CDR3 region: CASSYDFEQFF. The DNA for the CDR3 is TGTGCCAGCAGTTACGACTTTGAGCAGTTCTTC.

The chain uses TRBV30 and TRBJ1-2, with TRBD1 matching over 7 bases. With 2 bases clipped from V and 4 bases from J, the junction kept 10 bases outside the gene matches. The CDR3 has 15 residues. Germline CDR1 GTSNPN, CDR2 SVGIG (reference sequence). The CDR3 sequence: CAWSPRQGRGYGYTF. CDR3 coding DNA: TGTGCCTGGAGTCCCCGACAGGGTCGCGGCTATGGCTACACCTTC.

The gene calls are TRBV6-1 and TRBJ1-3; D gene ambiguous. The CDR3 runs to 15 residues. Trimming shortened V by 7 bases and J by 2 bases, and 15 bases separated the two germline ends. Per germline, CDR1 MNHNS and CDR2 SASEGT. CDR3 in DNA: TGTGCCAGCAATCGCATGGGCGGAGCTGGAAACACCATATATTTT. It translates to CASNRMGGAGNTIYF.

The chain uses TRBV15 and TRBJ2-7; D is unclear. V was pared by 4 bases and J by 1 base, with 17 bases between. CDR1 is LNHNV and CDR2 is YYDKDF in the germline V gene (reference sequence). The CDR3 contains 16 residues. Here the CDR3 reads CATSTLRGVGSYEQYF. In DNA form, the CDR3 reads TGTGCCACCAGCACCCTCCGAGGAGTGGGTTCCTACGAGCAGTACTTC.

V usage is TRBV28 and J usage is TRBJ1-1; tentative D call: TRBD1 (5 bases). Per the germline V gene, CDR1 is MDHEN and CDR2 is SYDVKM. CDR3 length equals 15 residues. The V end lost 2 bases, the J end lost 7 bases, and 17 bases lay between the germline ends. CDR3 DNA sequence: TGTGCCAGCAGTTTAGGGTCCTCAGGGCGGGTTGAAGCTTTCTTT. It yields the protein CASSLGSSGRVEAFF.

This clone has a single count. The gene calls are TRBV5-5 and TRBJ1-1; the D gene is possibly TRBD1 (6 bases). The length of the CDR3 is 13 residues. The germline V gene has CDR1 SGHKS and CDR2 YYEKEE (reference sequence). The V end lost 5 bases, the J end lost 7 bases, and 15 bases lay between the germline ends. The DNA of the CDR3 is TGTGCCAGCAGGGGTACGGGGACAAATGAAGCTTTCTTT. The encoded protein is CASRGTGTNEAFF.

On this clone itself: Other DNA sequences in the same sample also yield this CDR3. The chain uses TRBV6-1 and TRBJ1-3, with D hard to call. Germline-derived CDR1 and CDR2 are MNHNS and SASEGT. Trimming took off 7 bases at V and 3 bases at J, with 4 bases between the two ends. The CDR3 covers 11 residues. CDR3 region: CASILGNTIYF. In DNA form, the CDR3 reads TGTGCCAGCATCCTTGGAAACACCATATATTTT.

The chain is built from TRBV5-3 and TRBJ1-3, with D possibly TRBD1 on 6 matching bases. Being an ORF, TRBV5-3 has a function that is uncertain. Trimming took 5 bases from V and 5 from J, leaving 14 bases between them. The CDR3 has 14 residues. The CDR3 region has the DNA TGTGCCAGAAGACCCAGGGGAGATCGAAACACCATATATTTT. It encodes CARRPRGDRNTIYF.

This clone was seen only a few times. This chain links TRBV6-4 with TRBJ2-1, with D possibly matching TRBD1 (7 bases). V was pared by 6 bases and J by 4 bases, with 19 bases between. From germline, CDR1 is MRHNA and CDR2 SNTAGT. This CDR3 is built from 16 residues. This CDR3 reads CASSPTGAGGYNEQFF. The CDR3 DNA is TGTGCCAGCAGCCCGACGGGGGCAGGGGGATACAATGAGCAGTTCTTC.

This rearrangement joins TRBV19 to TRBJ2-7; TRBD2 is a possible D gene (6 bases). The germline V and J ends were trimmed by 3 bases and 3 bases, with 12 bases remaining between them. The CDR3 runs 14 residues. The germline V gene has CDR1 LNHDA and CDR2 SQIVND (reference sequence). The CDR3 region has the DNA TGTGCCAGTAGTATTGGAGGGAGCGTCTACGAGCAGTACTTC. Translated, it gives CASSIGGSVYEQYF.

The chain couples TRBV5-1 to TRBJ1-3, with no clear D. Germline V lookup: CDR1 SGHRS, CDR2 YFSETQ. The CDR3 extends over 16 amino acids. V lost 4 bases, J lost 0 bases, and 14 bases lay in between. The CDR3: CASSSRAGSSGNTIYF. The DNA for the CDR3 is TGCGCCAGCAGCAGCCGGGCAGGAAGCTCTGGAAACACCATATATTTT.